The sequence of this T cell receptor (beta chain) was determined in a study of blood T cell repertoires in COVID-19. Germline CDR1 and CDR2: SGHRS and YFSETQ. The CDR3 loop spans 14 amino acids. With V trimmed by 7 bases and J by 0 bases, 4 bases remained unmatched. This clone was recorded only once. This table comes from immunoSEQ multiplex PCR, and its TCRdb copy is limited to in-frame clones, with some not included. The repertoire includes a few hundred thousand clones, roughly 86% of them detected once, and around 1.5% sits in the top ten. The sequence was collected from a woman aged 45 to 65 with acute or convalescent COVID-19. Sequencing input: peripheral blood. The chain uses TRBV5-1 and TRBJ2-1; TRBD2 aligns across 7 bases. The CDR3 is CASGRDYSYNEQFF. In DNA, the CDR3 is TGCGCCAGCGGCCGGGACTACTCCTACAATGAGCAGTTCTTC.